This T cell receptor (beta chain) was sequenced in a study of early T cells in non-severe SARS-CoV-2 infection. There are 13 residues in the CDR3. V was pared by 3 bases and J by 7 bases, with 2 bases of the junction left unmatched. CDR1 SGHRS and CDR2 YFSETQ come from the germline V gene. This clonotype was recorded a few times. TCRdb reprocessed the 5' RACE reads with MiXCR, giving one entry per CDR3 protein. The table has about 46,000 distinct CDR3 sequences, 5% to 6% seen once; the top ten hold about 4.9%. The origin of this receptor is an adult who was a healthcare worker with PCR-confirmed SARS-CoV-2 infection or an uninfected control (not recorded which). This rearrangement joins TRBV5-1 to TRBJ1-1; 11 bases are a match to TRBD1. Specimen: whole blood, collected at baseline. This CDR3 reads CASSSGQGVEAFF. CDR3 in DNA: TGCGCCAGCAGCTCGGGACAGGGGGTTGAAGCTTTCTTT.